This T cell receptor beta chain was profiled in a study of blood T cell repertoires in COVID-19. Study details: Samples came from the United States, Italy and Spain, spanning acute and convalescent COVID-19. The analysed material was cDNA or gDNA that came from T cells, B-cell-depleted T cells, or PBMCs.

As originally analysed: The authors estimated nucleated cell counts from reference gene primer amplification. Assay: immunoSEQ multiplex PCR; the TCRdb copy retains only in-frame clones and omits some. The V and J calls and clone size were taken over from that table, and D and trimming were inferred from the DNA. The sample has 200,000 or so clones, about 88% seen once. The CDR3 is 13 amino acids. V trimming: 6 bases; J trimming: 3 bases; junction bases outside the gene matches: 1. Germline CDR1 LGHNA, CDR2 YNFKEQ. This clonotype originated in a woman aged 40 to 49 who had recovered from COVID-19. Sequenced sample: peripheral blood. The chain links TRBV4-2 to TRBJ2-5, with 10 bases fitting TRBD2. The CDR3 bases are TGTGCCAGCAGAGGGACTAGCGAAGAGACCCAGTACTTC. Its translation is CASRGTSEETQYF.